Listed here is a single T cell receptor beta chain. Its antigen is not identified. These data come from a study of beta chain features in type 1 diabetes. As for the study in general: Age, gender, cell numbers and subset yield matched between patients and controls.

Isolated RNA was reverse transcribed in full, so expressed TCRB transcripts were sequenced. Measured with immunoSEQ multiplex PCR; TCRdb has only the in-frame clones, and not every one. The table shows more than 100,000 clones, with about 26% occurring only once. The study's findings and limits: Type 1 diabetes patients showed a moderate but significant shortening of TCRB CDR3s in all four CD4+ subsets. Sampled from patients, naive, central memory and Treg TCRB repertoires appeared more similar than those sampled from healthy donors.

A sort by CD45RO/CCR7/CD25/CD127/CD95/CD27 yielded CD4+ naive, central memory, regulatory and stem cell-like memory cells. In all sorted populations, purity surpassed 98%. Trimming left V 0 bases short and J 1 base short, with 6 bases between. The CDR3 length is 14 residues. Germline V gene lookup returns CDR1 SEHNR and CDR2 FQNEAQ (reference sequence). Sequenced sample: central memory CD4+ T cells from blood. The chain couples TRBV7-9 to TRBJ1-1, with TRBD1 as a possible D gene (5 bases). This clonotype was obtained from a woman between 18 and 29 years old with type 1 diabetes. The DNA of the CDR3 is TGTGCCAGCAGCTTAGCAGGGGCGAACACTGAAGCTTTCTTT. The encoded protein is CASSLAGANTEAFF.